This T cell receptor beta chain stems from a study of HIV-infected children after antiretroviral therapy interruption. Study context: Most participating children were previously exposed to EBV and CMV. In continuous treatment, analyzed samples were from weeks 0, 48 and 150.

This CDR3 comprises 18 residues. Looked up from germline, CDR1 is LNHNV and CDR2 is YYDKDF (reference sequence). V lost 4 bases and J lost 2, with 23 bases in between. The TCR library was built from RNA with a 3' RACE protocol and unique molecular identifiers. TCRdb re-analysed the 3' RACE reads in MiXCR, keeping a single row per CDR3 protein. The sample yields about 89,000 distinct CDR3 sequences, roughly 6.4% seen once. Treatment indicated: PENTA 11 planned treatment interruption arm or continuous ART arm. From thawed PBMCs, naive CD4+ CD45RA+ CD45RO- T cells were sorted. Overall study results and limits: Naive CD4+ Gini coefficient rose by interruption end, suggesting clonal expansion.

This clonotype occurred many times. Antigen: not known. The sequence came from a pool of human donors with HIV. The V call is TRBV15, the J call TRBJ1-2; perhaps TRBD1 as D (5 bases). The sample in question was CD45RA+ CD4+ T cells from PBMCs, pooled from several time points, obtained from a donor given antiretroviral therapy, either interrupted or continuous. Regarding subset: naive CD4+ CD45RA+ CD45RO- T cells. CDR3 region: CATSIGGDRDGQNYGYTF. In DNA, the CDR3 is TGTGCCACCAGCATCGGGGGAGATCGGGACGGCCAAAACTATGGCTACACCTTC. The full variable domain, rest sourced from reference TRBV15 and TRBJ1-2, is DAMVIQNPRYQVTQFGKPVTLSCSQTLNHNVMYWYQQKSSQAPKLLFHYYDKDFNNEADTPDNFQSRRPNTSFCFLDIRSPGLGDTAMYLCATSIGGDRDGQNYGYTFGSGTRLTVV.